One sample yielded the 7 T cell receptor beta chains listed below, sequenced in a study of T cell repertoires in ileal Crohn's disease. The method was immunoSEQ multiplex PCR; TCRdb's version includes in-frame clones alone and lacks a portion of them. The table includes around 6,200 clones, roughly 80% detected once. The material sequenced was ileal tissue. These receptors were collected from an adult with Crohn's disease.

The V and J genes are TRBV5-1 and TRBJ1-1; 7 bases match TRBD1. The CDR3 sequence is 14 residues long. Per the germline V gene, CDR1 is SGHRS and CDR2 is YFSETQ. Trimming took 0 bases from V and 4 from J; bases not matched to a gene: 3. Here the CDR3 reads CASSLVRGITEAFF. For the CDR3, the DNA is TGCGCCAGCAGCTTGGTCAGGGGGATCACTGAAGCTTTCTTT.

The J gene is TRBJ2-3, the V gene TRBV7-6, with 13 bases lining up with TRBD2. This CDR3 spans 17 amino acids. J was trimmed by 2 bases and V by 2 bases; bases with no gene match: 4. CDR1 is SGHVS and CDR2 is FNYEAQ in the germline V gene. CDR3 in DNA: TGTGCCAGCAGCTTACCGACTAGCGGGAGGTACACAGATACGCAGTATTTT. Its protein product is CASSLPTSGRYTDTQYF.

The chain couples TRBV2 to TRBJ2-2; D might be TRBD1 (6 bases). Trimming cost V 6 bases and J 4 bases, with 9 bases left between them. Germline V gene lookup returns CDR1 SNHLY and CDR2 FYNNEI. The CDR3 is 13 amino acids. Here the CDR3 reads CASSAGVTGELFF. The CDR3, as DNA: TGTGCCAGCAGCGCAGGGGTCACCGGGGAGCTGTTTTTT.

V and J are TRBV18 and TRBJ1-1, with TRBD1 matching over 7 bases. The germline gives CDR1 KGHSH, CDR2 LQKENI. The CDR3 is 14 residues long. V was pared by 2 bases and J by 1 base, with 1 base of the junction left unmatched. The CDR3 loop is CASSPDRANTEAFF. CDR3 nucleotides: TGTGCCAGCTCACCAGACAGGGCGAACACTGAAGCTTTCTTT.

The chain combines TRBV15 with TRBJ1-2; the D gene is possibly TRBD1 (6 bases). The ends were cut back, 0 bases at V and 7 bases at J, with 12 bases in the middle. CDR1 and CDR2 from the germline V gene are LNHNV and YYDKDF (reference sequence). The length of the CDR3 is 14 residues. The CDR3 loop reads CATSRDGGASGYTF. In DNA, the CDR3 is TGTGCCACCAGCAGAGATGGGGGGGCGAGTGGCTACACCTTC. Combining the CDR3 with reference TRBV15 and TRBJ1-2 gives the whole variable domain DAMVIQNPRYQVTQFGKPVTLSCSQTLNHNVMYWYQQKSSQAPKLLFHYYDKDFNNEADTPDNFQSRRPNTSFCFLDIRSPGLGDTAMYLCATSRDGGASGYTFGSGTRLTVV.

The chain carries TRBV4-1 and TRBJ1-2; 9 nucleotides agree with TRBD1. Per germline, CDR1 MGHRA and CDR2 YSYEKL. V lost 0 bases and J lost 5; bases outside the gene matches: 7. The CDR3 spans 16 residues. The CDR3 reads CASSQDRDRGEYGYTF. The CDR3 DNA sequence: TGCGCCAGCAGCCAAGATAGAGACAGGGGGGAATATGGCTACACCTTC.

The rearrangement joins TRBV29-1 to TRBJ1-2; TRBD1 agrees at 9 bases. CDR1 SQVTM and CDR2 ANQGSEA come from the germline V gene. Trimming removed 7 bases from V and 2 bases from J; junction bases left unmatched: 2. The CDR3 extends over 12 amino acids. The CDR3 is CSGTGANYGYTF. The CDR3 bases are TGCAGCGGGACAGGGGCCAACTATGGCTACACCTTC.